These T cell receptor beta chains were read from a single sample in a study of OX40 agonist ivuxolimab in advanced cancers. Assay: immunoSEQ multiplex PCR; the TCRdb copy retains only in-frame clones and omits some. This sample has tens of thousands of clones, with roughly four fifths found just once. This material consisted of CD4+ or CD8+ T cells sorted from blood, taken in a trial of the OX40 agonist ivuxolimab. Source of these receptors: an adult with an advanced solid tumor such as melanoma, head and neck, liver or kidney cancer. The CDR3 runs from the conserved cysteine through the conserved F or W. A D gene is named only where the DNA matches it firmly. Rows give clone size only sometimes, using once, few, many, or a class for an expanded clone.

D: .; V: TRBV15; J: TRBJ2-5; size: few; CDR3: CATSRESAETQYF; DNA: TGTGCCACCAGCAGAGAATCAGCAGAGACCCAGTACTTC
D: .; V: TRBV4-1; J: TRBJ1-1; size: once; CDR3: CASSQEWAETENTEAFF; DNA: TGCGCCAGCAGCCAGGAGTGGGCTGAGACAGAGAACACTGAAGCTTTCTTT
D: .; V: TRBV4-2; J: TRBJ1-1; size: .; CDR3: CASSLGTQNTEAFF; DNA: TGTGCCAGCAGCCTAGGGACTCAGAACACTGAAGCTTTCTTT
D: .; V: TRBV7-6; J: TRBJ1-2; size: .; CDR3: CASSSRGRTYPGGTYGYTF; DNA: TGTGCCAGCAGCTCCCGCGGGCGGACTTATCCAGGCGGGACTTATGGCTACACCTTC
D: .; V: TRBV5-1; J: TRBJ2-3; size: .; CDR3: CASSLSARSTDTQYF; DNA: TGCGCCAGCAGCTTGAGCGCCAGGTCCACAGATACGCAGTATTTT
D: .; V: TRBV5-1; J: TRBJ2-7; size: .; CDR3: CASSLDRLTYEQYF; DNA: TGCGCCAGCAGCTTGGACAGGTTAACCTACGAGCAGTACTTC
D: .; V: TRBV21-1; J: TRBJ2-3; size: .; CDR3: CASSKEASGGYTQYF; DNA: TGTGCCAGCAGCAAAGAGGCTAGCGGGGGGTATACGCAGTATTTT
D: .; V: TRBV6-5; J: TRBJ1-6; size: few; CDR3: CASTRSQPNSPLHF; DNA: TGTGCCAGCACCAGAAGTCAGCCCAATTCACCCCTCCACTTT
D: .; V: TRBV10-1; J: TRBJ1-1; size: .; CDR3: CASSEPGQNTEAFF; DNA: TGCGCCAGCAGTGAGCCGGGACAGAACACTGAAGCTTTCTTT
D: .; V: TRBV19; J: TRBJ2-7; size: .; CDR3: CASSIVPGPDPYEQYF; DNA: TGTGCCAGTAGTATAGTTCCGGGACCGGATCCCTACGAGCAGTACTTC
D: .; V: TRBV11-2; J: TRBJ2-5; size: .; CDR3: CASSLGRGAVGETQYF; DNA: TGTGCCAGCAGCTTAGGACGCGGGGCCGTGGGAGAGACCCAGTACTTC
D: .; V: TRBV7-6; J: TRBJ2-3; size: .; CDR3: CASSDPRTTLTDTQYF; DNA: TGTGCCAGCAGCGATCCCAGAACGACACTCACAGATACGCAGTATTTT
D: TRBD1; V: TRBV7-7; J: TRBJ1-4; size: once; CDR3: CASSDRVGEKLFF; DNA: TGTGCCAGCTCGGACAGGGTTGGTGAAAAACTGTTTTTT
D: TRBD1; V: TRBV27; J: TRBJ1-2; size: .; CDR3: CASSPGQGYGYTF; DNA: TGTGCCAGCAGTCCAGGACAGGGATATGGCTACACCTTC
D: .; V: TRBV5-1; J: TRBJ2-3; size: .; CDR3: CASSLVQATDTQYF; DNA: TGCGCCAGCAGCTTGGTCCAGGCCACAGATACGCAGTATTTT
D: .; V: TRBV6-5; J: TRBJ1-5; size: .; CDR3: CASSLVANQPQHF; DNA: TGTGCCAGCAGTTTGGTTGCTAATCAGCCCCAGCATTTT
D: .; V: TRBV11-3; J: TRBJ1-1; size: .; CDR3: CASSQGGNSPEAFF; DNA: TGTGCCAGCAGCCAAGGGGGAAACAGCCCTGAAGCTTTCTTT
D: TRBD1; V: TRBV5-1; J: TRBJ2-7; size: .; CDR3: CASSPGTGMNTYEQYF; DNA: TGCGCCAGCAGCCCGGGGACAGGGATGAACACCTACGAGCAGTACTTC
D: TRBD1; V: TRBV7-3; J: TRBJ1-1; size: .; CDR3: CASSLTGSGTEAFF; DNA: TGTGCCAGCAGCTTGACAGGGAGTGGGACTGAAGCTTTCTTT
D: TRBD1; V: TRBV19; J: TRBJ1-5; size: .; CDR3: CASSARGRGRNQPQHF; DNA: TGTGCCAGTAGTGCCAGGGGGCGTGGGCGCAATCAGCCCCAGCATTTT
D: .; V: TRBV29-1; J: TRBJ2-1; size: .; CDR3: CSVALGAYNEQFF; DNA: TGCAGCGTTGCTCTGGGGGCCTACAATGAGCAGTTCTTC
D: .; V: TRBV2; J: TRBJ1-1; size: .; CDR3: CASSERGLGKNTEAFF; DNA: TGTGCCAGCAGTGAAAGGGGGTTGGGGAAGAACACTGAAGCTTTCTTT
D: TRBD2; V: TRBV4-2; J: TRBJ2-3; size: .; CDR3: CASSRASGGERTDTQYF; DNA: TGTGCCAGCAGCAGGGCTAGCGGGGGGGAACGCACAGATACGCAGTATTTT
D: .; V: TRBV4-2; J: TRBJ2-7; size: few; CDR3: CASSQDGRVGLYEQYF; DNA: TGTGCCAGCAGCCAAGACGGGCGGGTGGGACTCTACGAGCAGTACTTC
D: .; V: TRBV7-9; J: TRBJ1-4; size: many; CDR3: CASSFTKGDEKLFF; DNA: TGTGCCAGCAGCTTCACCAAAGGGGATGAAAAACTGTTTTTT
D: .; V: TRBV4-2; J: TRBJ2-3; size: .; CDR3: CASSPRQAGNTDTQYF; DNA: TGTGCCAGCAGCCCCCGGCAGGCGGGGAACACAGATACGCAGTATTTT
D: .; V: TRBV27; J: TRBJ2-7; size: .; CDR3: CASSLVRGGPYEQYF; DNA: TGTGCCAGCAGTCTCGTCCGTGGGGGCCCCTACGAGCAGTACTTC
D: .; V: TRBV5-6; J: TRBJ1-6; size: .; CDR3: CASSLPVYNSPLHF; DNA: TGTGCCAGCAGCTTGCCGGTTTATAATTCACCCCTCCACTTT
D: .; V: TRBV2; J: TRBJ1-5; size: .; CDR3: CASSESRSNQPQHF; DNA: TGTGCCAGCAGTGAATCAAGGAGTAATCAGCCCCAGCATTTT
D: TRBD1; V: TRBV5-1; J: TRBJ2-5; size: .; CDR3: CASSPGQGSWAQYF; DNA: TGCGCCAGCAGCCCGGGACAGGGCTCCTGGGCCCAGTACTTC
D: TRBD2; V: TRBV2; J: TRBJ2-5; size: .; CDR3: CASRPGTSHETQYF; DNA: TGTGCCAGCAGGCCCGGGACTAGCCATGAGACCCAGTACTTC